The rows below give T cell receptor beta chains drawn from one sample of a study of neoadjuvant anti-PD-1 for oral cavity cancer. The data were produced by immunoSEQ multiplex PCR, yet TCRdb's version contains in-frame clones alone and is incomplete. The data contain approximately 72,000 clones, about 86% of them singletons. Sample: PBMCs, taken before nivolumab (anti-PD-1) treatment. Receptors originate from a person between 35 and 79 years old with oral cavity squamous cell carcinoma. Both conserved end residues are part of each CDR3. The order of the fields is J gene, D gene, clone size, V gene, CDR3 DNA, CDR3 protein. The D gene is left open where the match is weak. Size is stated for part of the rows, as once, few or many counts, or as a class when the clone is expanded.

TRBJ1-6	.	few	TRBV23-1	TGCGCCAGCAGTCAATTGGGGATGAGCTCCTATAATTCACCCCTCCACTTT	CASSQLGMSSYNSPLHF
TRBJ2-3	TRBD2	.	TRBV4-1	TGCGCCAGCAGCCCCCTAGCGGGGTCCACAGATACGCAGTATTTT	CASSPLAGSTDTQYF
TRBJ2-3	TRBD2	.	TRBV29-1	TGCAGCGTTTTAGCGGGAGGTGGAGATACGCAGTATTTT	CSVLAGGGDTQYF
TRBJ2-1	TRBD2	.	TRBV11-2	TGTGCCAGCAGACGACTAGCGGGGCGAACATACAATGAGCAGTTCTTC	CASRRLAGRTYNEQFF
TRBJ1-5	TRBD1	.	TRBV6-1	TGTGCCAGCAGGCCAGGGGGCTATCAGCCCCAGCATTTT	CASRPGGYQPQHF
TRBJ2-7	.	.	TRBV19	TGTGCCAGTAGTATAGCCAGATTCTACGAGCAGTACTTC	CASSIARFYEQYF
TRBJ2-7	TRBD1	once	TRBV28	TGTGCCAGCAGTTTATCCCCCGGGACAGGGCCCTACGAGCAGTACTTC	CASSLSPGTGPYEQYF
TRBJ2-2	.	.	TRBV6-1	TGTGCCAGCAGTGAATTTAGGGCGGCCGGGGAGCTGTTTTTT	CASSEFRAAGELFF
TRBJ1-5	.	once	TRBV2	TGTGCCAGCAGTGTTTGGGGTAGCAATCAGCCCCAGCATTTT	CASSVWGSNQPQHF
TRBJ1-4	.	.	TRBV19	TGTGCCAGTAGTAACTGGGCGGTTGAAAAACTGTTTTTT	CASSNWAVEKLFF
TRBJ1-1	.	.	TRBV4-2	TGTGCCAGCAGCCAAGAAAGGCTCAACACTGAAGCTTTCTTT	CASSQERLNTEAFF
TRBJ1-5	TRBD1	.	TRBV7-9	TGTGCCAGCAGCTTAAGTGGGGGCAGGGGGAACCAGCCCCAGCATTTT	CASSLSGGRGNQPQHF
TRBJ2-7	.	.	TRBV4-1	TGCGCCAGCAGCCAAGCGTGGGACGGGGCCGCCCTGGGCGAGCAGTACTTC	CASSQAWDGAALGEQYF
TRBJ1-2	.	.	TRBV29-1	TGCAGCGTTGGACAAGGCGCGGGCTACACCTTC	CSVGQGAGYTF
TRBJ2-1	.	.	TRBV19	TGTGCCAGTAGTATAGACGGTACCCGACACGGCAATGAGCAGTTCTTC	CASSIDGTRHGNEQFF
TRBJ1-2	TRBD1	.	TRBV6-5	TGTGCCAGCAGTTACTCGTGGCCAGGGGGCAACTATGGCTACACCTTC	CASSYSWPGGNYGYTF
TRBJ2-2	.	.	TRBV15	TGTGCCACCAGCAAACAGGGTAACACCGGGGAGCTGTTTTTT	CATSKQGNTGELFF
TRBJ2-5	TRBD1	.	TRBV2	TGTGCCAGCAGTGCACTAGGGGGCCAGGAGACCCAGTACTTC	CASSALGGQETQYF
TRBJ1-1	TRBD1	.	TRBV7-2	TGTGCCAGCAGAAGAGGGACAGATGAAGCTTTCTTT	CASRRGTDEAFF
TRBJ2-5	TRBD1	.	TRBV5-1	TGCGCCAGCAGCAAGACAGGGGACGTCCAAGAGACCCAGTACTTC	CASSKTGDVQETQYF
TRBJ2-7	TRBD2	.	TRBV5-4	TGTGCCAGCAGCTCTTTAGCGGGAGTCGAGCAGTACTTC	CASSSLAGVEQYF
TRBJ2-5	TRBD2	.	TRBV5-3	TGTGCCAGAAGCTTGGCTAGCGGGGACTTCGGGGAGACCCAGTACTTC	CARSLASGDFGETQYF
TRBJ1-1	.	.	TRBV28	TGTGCCAGCAGTTTCTCCCGGCTGAACACTGAAGCTTTCTTT	CASSFSRLNTEAFF
TRBJ1-1	.	.	TRBV5-6	TGTGCCAGCAGCTTGGGCGACAGAGAAGCTTTCTTT	CASSLGDREAFF